This note documents a single T cell receptor beta chain sequence. Antigen specificity is unknown. The source of the sample is a study of T cell responses to AZD1222 COVID-19 vaccine. Study results and limitations: Nearly half of spike-specific TCRs reportedly go after variant regions that carry no mutations. It should be noted that donors were predominantly white British and more often female, and clonal diversity was possibly underestimated. Scientists sampled the repertoires only once the peak T cell response had passed. Only a handful of people who got AZD1222 tested seropositive at baseline.

Here immunoSEQ multiplex PCR was the method, and the copy in TCRdb shows in-frame clones only, minus some. The table has more than 100,000 clones, roughly 92% seen once. Trimming took off 1 base at V and 4 bases at J, with 14 bases between the two ends. The CDR3 contains 15 residues. CDR1 SGHTA and CDR2 FQGNSA come from the germline V gene. The sample consisted of peripheral blood, taken on day 0 of AZD1222 vaccination. The genes are TRBV7-2 and TRBJ2-7, with no clear D. This clonotype was obtained from an adult in good health. This CDR3 is CASSLEAPRYYEQYF. The CDR3 DNA reads TGTGCCAGCAGCTTAGAGGCCCCCCGCTATTACGAGCAGTACTTC.